This entry concerns a single T cell receptor beta chain. Study members were between about 18 and 89 years old and lived in 24 US regions. Assay used: immunoSEQ multiplex PCR; TCRdb lists only in-frame clones, some missing. The sample consists of about 270,000 clones, 80% to 90% of them appearing once. The sample belongs to a study of blood T cell repertoires in COVID-19. This clonotype originated in a woman aged 25 to 39 with acute COVID-19. The sample consisted of PBMCs or T cells enriched from blood (not recorded which).

The CDR3 DNA reads as TGTGCCAGCAGCTACCAGGGGGCAGACATTCAGTACTTC. Its protein is CASSYQGADIQYF. The rearrangement links TRBV12-3 or TRBV12-4 to TRBJ2-4; 8 nucleotides agree with TRBD1. J gave up 8 bases and V 6 bases, and 6 bases lay outside the gene matches. CDR3 length: 13 amino acids.